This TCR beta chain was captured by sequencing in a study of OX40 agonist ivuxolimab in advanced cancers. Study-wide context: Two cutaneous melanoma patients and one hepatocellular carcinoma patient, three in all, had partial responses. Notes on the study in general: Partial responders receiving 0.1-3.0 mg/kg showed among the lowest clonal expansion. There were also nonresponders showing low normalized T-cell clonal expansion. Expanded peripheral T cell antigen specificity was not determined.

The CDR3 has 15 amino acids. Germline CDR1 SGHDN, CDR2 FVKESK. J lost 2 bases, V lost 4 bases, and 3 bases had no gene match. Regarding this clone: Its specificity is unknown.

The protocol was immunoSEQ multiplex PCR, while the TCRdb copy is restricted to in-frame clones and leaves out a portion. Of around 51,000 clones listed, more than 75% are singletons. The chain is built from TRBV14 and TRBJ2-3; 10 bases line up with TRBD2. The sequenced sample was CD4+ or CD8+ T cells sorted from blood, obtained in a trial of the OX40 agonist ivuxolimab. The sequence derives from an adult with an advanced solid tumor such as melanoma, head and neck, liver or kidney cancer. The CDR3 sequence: CASSPGLADTDTQYF. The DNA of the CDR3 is TGTGCCAGCAGCCCTGGACTAGCGGACACAGATACGCAGTATTTT.